This TCR beta chain was sequenced in a study of cytomegalovirus exposure and HLA in healthy donors. Notes on the study in general: In all likelihood, a cluster of highly shared sequence variants was a sequencing artifact. Follow-up analysis later connected one missense variant in DCLRE1C with trimming of TCR beta V- and J-genes. According to an earlier analysis, most TCR beta V segments yielded productive rearrangements about 90% or about 30% of the time.

V dropped 6 bases and J dropped 8 bases, with 16 bases sitting between them. This CDR3 contains 13 residues. Germline values: CDR1 MRHNA, CDR2 SNTAGT. It was with 60 Vbeta and 13 Jbeta primers that the PCR ran. The protocol was immunoSEQ multiplex PCR, while the TCRdb copy is restricted to in-frame clones and leaves out a portion. The repertoire has approximately 140,000 clones, about three quarters of them found once; the top ten carry around 6.8%. In regard to this clone: Its antigen is as yet unknown.

The receptor comes from a man aged 40-49 years in good health and CMV-seropositive. The sequenced sample consisted of PBMCs. The rearrangement uses TRBV6-4 and TRBJ1-1, with D maybe TRBD1 (5 bases). CDR3 region: CASRRRATEEAFF. In nucleotides, the CDR3 is TGTGCCAGCAGGCGCAGGGCTACGGAAGAAGCTTTCTTT.